This TCR beta chain was profiled in a study of T cell clonality in common variable immunodeficiency. Repertoires were generated with immunoSEQ multiplex PCR, while TCRdb's copy carries only in-frame clones and drops some. Listed here are about 52,000 clones without any singletons, the top ten holding more than 3%. General observations from the study: CVID subjects shared fewer TCRbeta clones than healthy controls did. Links between repertoire features and CVID complications were heterogeneity-limited.

This clone was counted many times. The antigen is not known. The read ends 3 residues shy of where the CDR3 ends; the end is completed using the germline J gene. In germline, CDR1 is DFQATT, CDR2 SNEGSKA (reference sequence). The CDR3 is 13 residues long. The sample taken for sequencing was peripheral blood mononuclear cells. The sequence was obtained from a person aged 18 to 70 in good health. The rearrangement links TRBV20-1 to TRBJ2-1; 11 bases are a match to TRBD2. The CDR3 reads CASGRPSYNEQFF. CDR3 DNA, as far as it was read: TGCGCTAGCGGGAGGCCTTCCTACAATGAG.